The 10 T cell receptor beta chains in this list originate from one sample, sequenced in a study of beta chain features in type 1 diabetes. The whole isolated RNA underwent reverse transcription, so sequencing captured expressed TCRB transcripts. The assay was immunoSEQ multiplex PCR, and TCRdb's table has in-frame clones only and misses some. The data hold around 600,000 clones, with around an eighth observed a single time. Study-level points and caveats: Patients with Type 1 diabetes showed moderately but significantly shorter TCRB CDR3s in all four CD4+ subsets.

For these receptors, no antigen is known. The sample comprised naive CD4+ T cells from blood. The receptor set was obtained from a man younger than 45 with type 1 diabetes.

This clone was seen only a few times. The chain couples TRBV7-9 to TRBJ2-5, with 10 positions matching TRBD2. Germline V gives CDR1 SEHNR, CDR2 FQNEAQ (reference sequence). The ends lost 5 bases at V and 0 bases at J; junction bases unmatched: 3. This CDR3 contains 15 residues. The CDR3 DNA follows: TGTGCCAGCAGCCCCAGCGGGGGGGACCAAGAGACCCAGTACTTC. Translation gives CASSPSGGDQETQYF. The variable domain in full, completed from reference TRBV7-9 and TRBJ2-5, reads DTGVSQNPRHKITKRGQNVTFRCDPISEHNRLYWYRQTLGQGPEFLTYFQNEAQLEKSRLLSDRFSAERPKGSFSTLEIQRTEQGDSAMYLCASSPSGGDQETQYFGPGTRLLVL.

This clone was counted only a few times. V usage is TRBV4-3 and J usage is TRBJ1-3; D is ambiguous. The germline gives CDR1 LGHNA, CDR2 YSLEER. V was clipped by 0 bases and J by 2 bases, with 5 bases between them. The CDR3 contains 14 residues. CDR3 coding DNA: TGCGCCAGCAGCCAAGAAAGGGCTGGAAACACCATATATTTT. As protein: CASSQERAGNTIYF.

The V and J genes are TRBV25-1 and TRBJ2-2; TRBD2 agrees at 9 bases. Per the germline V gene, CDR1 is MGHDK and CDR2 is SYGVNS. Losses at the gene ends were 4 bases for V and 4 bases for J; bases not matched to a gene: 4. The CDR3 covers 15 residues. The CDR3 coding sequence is TGTGCCAGCAGTGCGACTAGCGGACCCACCGGGGAGCTGTTTTTT. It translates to CASSATSGPTGELFF.

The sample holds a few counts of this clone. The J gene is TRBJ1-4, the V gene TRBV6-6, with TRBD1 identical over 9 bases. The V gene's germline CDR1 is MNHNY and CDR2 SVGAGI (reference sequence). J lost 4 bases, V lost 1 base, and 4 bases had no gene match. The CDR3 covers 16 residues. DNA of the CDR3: TGTGCCAGCAGTTACTTCATGACAGGGGGTAATGAAAAACTGTTTTTT. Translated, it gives CASSYFMTGGNEKLFF.

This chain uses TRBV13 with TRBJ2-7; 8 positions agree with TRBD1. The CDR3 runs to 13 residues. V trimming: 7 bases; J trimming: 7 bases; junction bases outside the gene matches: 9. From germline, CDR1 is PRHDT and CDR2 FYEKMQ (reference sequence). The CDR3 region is CASTTGQEEEQYF. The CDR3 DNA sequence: TGTGCCAGCACCACGGGACAGGAGGAGGAGCAGTACTTC.

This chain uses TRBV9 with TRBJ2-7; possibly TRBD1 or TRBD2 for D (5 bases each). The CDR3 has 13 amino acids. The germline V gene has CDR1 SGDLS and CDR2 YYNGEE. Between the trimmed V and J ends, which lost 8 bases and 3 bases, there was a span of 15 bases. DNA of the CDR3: TGTGCCAGTATGCAGGATGGGGGCTACGAGCAGTACTTC. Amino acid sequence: CASMQDGGYEQYF.

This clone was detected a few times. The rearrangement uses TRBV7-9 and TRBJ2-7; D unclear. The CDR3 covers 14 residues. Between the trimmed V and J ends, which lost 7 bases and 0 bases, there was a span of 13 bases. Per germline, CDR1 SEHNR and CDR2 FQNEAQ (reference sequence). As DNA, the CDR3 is TGTGCCAGCAAATCGACCCAGAGCTCCTACGAGCAGTACTTC. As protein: CASKSTQSSYEQYF.

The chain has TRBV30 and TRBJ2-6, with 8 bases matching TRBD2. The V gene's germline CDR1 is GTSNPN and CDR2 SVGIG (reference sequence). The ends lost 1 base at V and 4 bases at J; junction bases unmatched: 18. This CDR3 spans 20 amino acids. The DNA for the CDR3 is TGTGCCTGGAGTGCTAGGCTAGCGGGTGGTGCGGTGTACGGGGCCAACGTCCTGACTTTC. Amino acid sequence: CAWSARLAGGAVYGANVLTF.

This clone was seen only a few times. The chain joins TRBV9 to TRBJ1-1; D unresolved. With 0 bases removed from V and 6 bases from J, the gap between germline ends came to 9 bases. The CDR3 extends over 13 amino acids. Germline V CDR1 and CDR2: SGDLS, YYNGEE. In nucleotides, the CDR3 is TGTGCCAGCAGCGTAGCTATGAGCTCTGAAGCTTTCTTT. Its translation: CASSVAMSSEAFF.

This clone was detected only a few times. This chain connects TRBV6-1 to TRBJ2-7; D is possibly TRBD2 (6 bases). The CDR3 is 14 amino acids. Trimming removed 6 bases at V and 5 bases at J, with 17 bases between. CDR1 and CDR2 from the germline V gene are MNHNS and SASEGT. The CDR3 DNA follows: TGTGCCAGCAGACTATTAGCGGACACCCACGAGCAGTACTTC. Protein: CASRLLADTHEQYF.